Listed below are T cell receptor beta chains from one sample, sequenced in a study of T cells in localized non-small cell lung cancer. Measured with immunoSEQ multiplex PCR; TCRdb has only the in-frame clones, and not every one. The sample yields thousands of clones, about 35% seen once. The input for sequencing was lung tumor tissue, taken before any cancer treatment. These receptors were collected from a man aged 40 to 70 with stage II lung adenocarcinoma. Each CDR3 is given without its conserved first and last residue. D genes are given only for firm matches.

TRBJ2-7,-,TRBV6-8,ASSYSFTKPYEQY
TRBJ1-1,-,TRBV11-3,ASSLGAPGTTEAF
TRBJ2-1,TRBD1,TRBV11-3,ASSLGQGSFSSYNEQF
TRBJ1-1,-,TRBV6-8,ASSYRPGLKNTEAF
TRBJ2-7,TRBD1,TRBV6-8,ASRPGQSYEQY
TRBJ2-7,-,TRBV7-1,ASSLPGSYEQY
TRBJ1-3,-,TRBV9,ASGQDGNTIY
TRBJ2-5,TRBD1,TRBV2,ASRLRTGEGQETQY
TRBJ2-7,TRBD1,TRBV6-8,ASSDLGGQATYEQY
TRBJ1-2,-,TRBV6-8,ASSYSTGGYT